The T cell receptor beta chain described here comes from a study of T cell responses to AZD1222 COVID-19 vaccine. Study context: Second-dose intervals near 4 or 12 weeks were combined.

To note about this clone: Its antigen is still unknown.

Study-wide results and limits: Just five to seven AZD1222 recipients tested seropositive at baseline.

Trimming removed 4 bases from V and 1 base from J, with 11 bases in between. The CDR3 has 14 residues. Germline lookup yields CDR1 SNHLY and CDR2 FYNNEI. The method was immunoSEQ multiplex PCR; TCRdb's version includes in-frame clones alone and lacks a portion of them. The sample records 130,000 to 150,000 clones, roughly 91% being singletons. The sample consisted of peripheral blood, taken on day 0 of AZD1222 vaccination. The chain couples TRBV2 to TRBJ2-7; possibly TRBD1 for D (5 bases). The receptor comes from an adult in good health. The CDR3 nucleotides read TGTGCCAGCAGTGTGGGGCGTCTATCCTACGAGCAGTACTTC. This translates into CASSVGRLSYEQYF.